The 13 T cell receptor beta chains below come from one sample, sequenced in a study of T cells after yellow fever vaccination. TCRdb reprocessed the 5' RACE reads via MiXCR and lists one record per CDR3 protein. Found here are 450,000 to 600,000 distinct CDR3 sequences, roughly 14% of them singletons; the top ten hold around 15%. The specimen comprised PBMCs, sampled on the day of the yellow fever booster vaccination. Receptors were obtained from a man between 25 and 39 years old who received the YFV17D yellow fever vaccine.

In DNA, the CDR3 is TGTGCCATCAGTGTCAGGGGCACTGAAGCTTTCTTT. Amino acids: CAISVRGTEAFF. The V call is TRBV10-3, the J call TRBJ1-1, with D perhaps TRBD1 (6 bases). There are 12 residues in the CDR3. Germline CDR1 is ENHRY and CDR2 is SYGVKD. Trimming took 4 bases from V and 4 from J, leaving 7 bases between them.

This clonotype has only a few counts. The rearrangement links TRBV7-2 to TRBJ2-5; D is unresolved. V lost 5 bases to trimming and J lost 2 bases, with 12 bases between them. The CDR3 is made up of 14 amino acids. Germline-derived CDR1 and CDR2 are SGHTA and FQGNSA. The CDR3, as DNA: TGTGCCAGCAGCCCTTACACTAATCAAGAGACCCAGTACTTC. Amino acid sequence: CASSPYTNQETQYF.

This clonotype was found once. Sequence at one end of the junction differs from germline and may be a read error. In DNA, the CDR3 is TGCAGTGATAGAGGGAGAGCGGGAGGGTACAATGAGCAGTTCTTC. Its translation is CSDRGRAGGYNEQFF. This sequence joins TRBV20-1 and TRBJ2-1, with TRBD2 matching 10 bases. CDR3 length: 15 amino acids. The germline V gene encodes CDR1 DFQATT and CDR2 SNEGSKA (reference sequence).

The CDR3 sequence is CASRPSGITGELFF. Written as DNA, the CDR3 is TGTGCCAGTAGACCTAGCGGGATTACCGGGGAGCTGTTTTTT. V and J are TRBV19 and TRBJ2-2; TRBD2 aligns across 9 bases. CDR3 length: 14 amino acids. Per the germline V gene, CDR1 is LNHDA and CDR2 is SQIVND (reference sequence). V lost 6 bases, J lost 5 bases, and 4 bases stayed unmatched.

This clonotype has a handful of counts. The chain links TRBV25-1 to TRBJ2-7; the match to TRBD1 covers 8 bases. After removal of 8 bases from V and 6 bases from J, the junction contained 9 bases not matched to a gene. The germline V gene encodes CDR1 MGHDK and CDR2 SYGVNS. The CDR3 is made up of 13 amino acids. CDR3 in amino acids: CASGHQGASEQYF. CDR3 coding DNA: TGTGCCAGCGGCCATCAGGGGGCTAGCGAGCAGTACTTC.

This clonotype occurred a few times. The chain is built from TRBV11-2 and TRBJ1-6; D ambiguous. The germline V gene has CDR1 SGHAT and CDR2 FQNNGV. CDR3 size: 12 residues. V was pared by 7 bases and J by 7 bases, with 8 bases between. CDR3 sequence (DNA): TGTGCCAGCACAGGTTTGAATTCACCCCTCCACTTT. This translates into CASTGLNSPLHF.

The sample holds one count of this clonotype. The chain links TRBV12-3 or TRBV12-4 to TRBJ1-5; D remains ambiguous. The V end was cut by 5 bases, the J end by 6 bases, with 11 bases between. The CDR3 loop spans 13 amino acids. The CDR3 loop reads CASSPWMSQPQHF. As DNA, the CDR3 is TGTGCCAGCAGTCCATGGATGAGTCAGCCCCAGCATTTT.

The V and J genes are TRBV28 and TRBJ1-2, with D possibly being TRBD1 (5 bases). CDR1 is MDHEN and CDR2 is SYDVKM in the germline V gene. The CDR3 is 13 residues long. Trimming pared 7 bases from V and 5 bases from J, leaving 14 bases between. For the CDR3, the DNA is TGTGCCAGCAAGGGGTGGGGTGTATATGGCTACACCTTC. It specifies CASKGWGVYGYTF.

The CDR3 DNA reads TGTGCCAGCAGCCCCGGGGCAGGGCCCGGGGAGCTGTTTTTT. Its translation is CASSPGAGPGELFF. The rearrangement uses TRBV7-2 and TRBJ2-2; the D call may be TRBD1 or TRBD2 (5 bases each). The CDR3 totals 14 residues. The germline V gene has CDR1 SGHTA and CDR2 FQGNSA. The V end was cut by 5 bases, the J end by 6 bases, with 13 bases between.

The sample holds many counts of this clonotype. CDR3 protein: CASSQSFNQPQHF. CDR3 nucleotides: TGTGCCAGCAGTCAGAGTTTCAATCAGCCCCAGCATTTT. V is TRBV12-3 or TRBV12-4 and J is TRBJ1-5; D is undetermined. The V end was cut by 5 bases, the J end by 3 bases, with 8 bases between. The CDR3 length is 13 residues.

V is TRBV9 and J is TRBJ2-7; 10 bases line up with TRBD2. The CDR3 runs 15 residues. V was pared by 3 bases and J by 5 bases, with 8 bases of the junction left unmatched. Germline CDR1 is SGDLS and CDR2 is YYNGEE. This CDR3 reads CASSGGGTSVNEQYF. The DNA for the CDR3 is TGTGCCAGCAGCGGGGGCGGGACTAGCGTGAACGAGCAGTACTTC.

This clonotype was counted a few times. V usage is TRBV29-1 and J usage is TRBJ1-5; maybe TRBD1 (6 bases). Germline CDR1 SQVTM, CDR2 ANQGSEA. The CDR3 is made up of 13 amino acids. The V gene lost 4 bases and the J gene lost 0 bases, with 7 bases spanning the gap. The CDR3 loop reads CSVGTDSNQPQHF. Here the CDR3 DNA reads TGCAGCGTTGGGACAGATAGCAATCAGCCCCAGCATTTT. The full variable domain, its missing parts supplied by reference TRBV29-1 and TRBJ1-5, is SAVISQKPSRDICQRGTSLTIQCQVDSQVTMMFWYRQQPGQSLTLIATANQGSEATYESGFVIDKFPISRPNLTFSTLTVSNMSPEDSSIYLCSVGTDSNQPQHFGDGTRLSIL.

This CDR3 reads CASSLRLEPQETQYF. DNA for the CDR3: TGTGCCAGCAGCCTACGACTAGAACCACAAGAGACCCAGTACTTC. This chain joins TRBV5-4 and TRBJ2-5, with D perhaps matching TRBD2 (6 bases). With 4 bases removed from V and 2 bases from J, the gap between germline ends came to 15 bases. CDR1 SGHNT and CDR2 YYREEE come from the germline V gene (reference sequence). This CDR3 has 15 amino acids.